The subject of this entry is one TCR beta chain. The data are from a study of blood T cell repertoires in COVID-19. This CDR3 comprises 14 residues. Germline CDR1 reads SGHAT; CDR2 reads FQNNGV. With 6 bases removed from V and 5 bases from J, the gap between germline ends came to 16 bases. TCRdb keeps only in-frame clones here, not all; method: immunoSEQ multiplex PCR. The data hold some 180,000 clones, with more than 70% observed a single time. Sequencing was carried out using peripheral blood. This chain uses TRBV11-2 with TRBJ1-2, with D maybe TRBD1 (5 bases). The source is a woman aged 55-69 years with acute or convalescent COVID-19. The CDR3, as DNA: TGTGCCAGCAGACGGACCGGGACTGAGTATGGCTACACCTTC. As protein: CASRRTGTEYGYTF.